These 3 T cell receptor beta chains came from one sample sequenced in a study of blood T cells in healthy people across ages. With a J-beta primer mix and a sample-barcoded 5' primer, a second PCR ran roughly 6 to 11 cycles. One entry per CDR3 protein results from TCRdb running MiXCR on the 5' RACE reads. The data contain about 1.8 million distinct CDR3 sequences, about 49% of them singletons. Sample: blood. The receptors here all came from a woman aged 40-49 years in good health.

V and J are TRBV12-3 or TRBV12-4 and TRBJ2-7; 10 bases are a match to TRBD1. The CDR3 loop spans 15 amino acids. V lost 2 bases, J lost 1 base, and 2 bases stayed unmatched. CDR3 bases: TGTGCCAGCAGTTTAAGACAGGGGGCTTCCTACGAGCAGTACTTC. It codes for CASSLRQGASYEQYF.

This clonotype was seen only a few times. The chain is built from TRBV7-2 and TRBJ2-3; D ambiguous. Trimming took 3 bases from V and 2 from J, leaving 12 bases between them. Germline CDR1 and CDR2: SGHTA and FQGNSA. The CDR3 consists of 15 residues. CDR3 protein: CASSFRSSITDTQYF. In DNA form, the CDR3 reads TGTGCCAGCAGCTTTCGTTCCTCAATCACAGATACGCAGTATTTT.

This sequence joins TRBV7-8 and TRBJ2-3; 8 bases are shared with TRBD1. The germline V gene encodes CDR1 SGHVS and CDR2 FQNEAQ. CDR3 length: 17 residues. V shed 1 base and J 6 bases; nucleotides not matched to a gene: 12. DNA of the CDR3: TGTGCCAGCAGCTTAGGTATTAGGACAGGGAATATCGATACGCAGTATTTT. Translation: CASSLGIRTGNIDTQYF. Full variable domain (outside the CDR3, taken from reference TRBV7-8 and TRBJ2-3): GAGVSQSPRYKVAKRGQDVALRCDPISGHVSLFWYQQALGQGPEFLTYFQNEAQLDKSGLPSDRFFAERPEGSVSTLKIQRTQQEDSAVYLCASSLGIRTGNIDTQYFGPGTRLTVL.